The rows below give T cell receptor beta chains drawn from one sample of a study of CD8+ T cells in alopecia areata. Sequencing used immunoSEQ multiplex PCR; TCRdb keeps in-frame clones, though not all of them. Of 200,000 to 250,000 clones detected, just over 65% appear once; the ten largest clones hold 0.95% to 1.5%. This specimen was CD4+ T cells sorted from blood, taken between weeks 43 and 45, from a patient treated with tofacitinib. The receptors here all came from a human donor with alopecia areata. Each CDR3 is given without its conserved first and last residue. Not every row has a clone size; where given, it reads once, few, many or a size class.

TRBV7-2	TRBJ2-1	13	few	ASSSERDSYNEQF
TRBV11-2	TRBJ2-5	10	-	ASSLSEETQY
TRBV29-1	TRBJ1-2	9	-	STGQGYGYT
TRBV29-1	TRBJ1-2	11	-	SVQQGVVGGYT
TRBV7-2	TRBJ2-7	15	-	ASSLLSGDRVWYEQY
TRBV7-9	TRBJ2-6	17	medium-sized	ASSSRGTGVTPGANVLT
TRBV30	TRBJ1-1	9	-	AWSGYTEAF
TRBV7-2	TRBJ2-5	13	few	ASSFRASGAKTQY
TRBV5-1	TRBJ2-6	14	-	ASSLNRGSGANVLT
TRBV5-1	TRBJ2-2	11	few	ASSLSVAGELF
TRBV5-1	TRBJ1-4	12	few	ASSQQGLNEKLF
TRBV7-3	TRBJ2-3	12	-	ASSSGLSTDTQY
TRBV5-1	TRBJ1-1	9	once	ASRQGAEAF
TRBV29-1	TRBJ1-2	10	few	SVVVGIYGYT
TRBV4-3	TRBJ1-6	13	-	ASSQESKGRSPLH
TRBV7-3	TRBJ2-3	12	-	ASSLMGGPDTQY
TRBV30	TRBJ2-3	14	-	AWSSKVASGTDTQY
TRBV14	TRBJ1-1	11	-	ASSRQGGTEAF
TRBV7-3	TRBJ2-1	12	-	ASSLMGGANEQF
TRBV7-2	TRBJ1-2	12	few	ASTSGRGVYGYT
TRBV5-6	TRBJ2-4	10	-	ASSSGGAIQY
TRBV5-1	TRBJ2-3	13	-	ASGGQGASTDTQY
TRBV4-3	TRBJ2-7	12	once	ASSRTQGYYEQY
TRBV5-1	TRBJ2-2	13	-	ASSFQTAFTGELF
TRBV7-9	TRBJ2-3	14	few	ASSLNPSGNTDTQY
TRBV7-9	TRBJ1-1	11	-	ASSPGMNTEAF
TRBV18	TRBJ2-5	12	-	ASSAPGQGETQY
TRBV11-2	TRBJ2-7	10	-	ASSLQGYEQY
TRBV27	TRBJ1-2	12	once	ASRPGQGRNGYT
TRBV10-3	TRBJ2-1	12	-	AISGDRGNNEQF
TRBV7-3	TRBJ2-5	11	once	ASSQTREETQY
TRBV5-6	TRBJ2-7	10	-	ASSLQDLEQY
TRBV5-4	TRBJ1-2	14	-	ASSSRTGDSNYGYT
TRBV7-9	TRBJ2-7	16	-	ASSPLPSFTGSSYEQY
TRBV5-1	TRBJ2-7	11	-	ASSQRQGYEQY
TRBV7-2	TRBJ1-1	14	few	ASSPHQGTLRTEAF
TRBV29-1	TRBJ1-1	13	-	TPPGGVGMNTEAF
TRBV7-2	TRBJ2-7	12	-	ASSLTSTDHEQY
TRBV7-9	TRBJ1-5	13	few	ASSEGAGDNQPQH
TRBV4-3	TRBJ1-2	13	few	ASSQERVTVGGYT
TRBV10-2	TRBJ1-2	13	-	ASSEERQLNYGYT
TRBV6-1	TRBJ2-7	12	-	ASSAGAFPYEQY
TRBV11-2	TRBJ1-1	14	once	ASSLVLLGPDTEAF
TRBV30	TRBJ1-6	11	-	AWSERDLFALH
TRBV15	TRBJ1-5	13	-	ATSRGISNNQPQH
TRBV30	TRBJ1-2	11	-	AWSVPGRYGYT
TRBV4-3	TRBJ2-2	13	-	ASSQGKGPTGELF
TRBV7-7	TRBJ2-7	12	once	ASSSGTGFHEQY
TRBV29-1	TRBJ1-4	10	few	SVRVSAEKLF
TRBV6-6	TRBJ1-2	14	-	ASSALDRYLDYGYT
TRBV30	TRBJ1-2	15	once	AWSNHRRARSLYGYT
TRBV7-2	TRBJ2-7	10	-	ASSLQGPEQY
TRBV30	TRBJ2-2	13	-	AWRKGQNPTGELF
TRBV30	TRBJ2-3	14	once	AWSDLAGGGTDTQY
TRBV2	TRBJ2-4	14	-	ASSESGQRAKNIQY
TRBV9	TRBJ2-2	14	-	ASSVSAGANTGELF
TRBV20-1	TRBJ1-1	8	-	SARVKRAF
TRBV9	TRBJ1-1	18	-	ASSVLGQGSRRWVYTEAF
TRBV27	TRBJ1-1	12	-	ASSSRGRPTEAF
TRBV2	TRBJ1-2	9	-	ASASVYGYT